The clone carrying this T cell receptor (beta chain) was counted at least ten times. Sequencing used immunoSEQ multiplex PCR; TCRdb keeps in-frame clones, though not all of them. The sample holds approximately 65,000 clones, approximately 92% seen once. The CDR3 is made up of 13 amino acids. The V gene lost 3 bases and the J gene lost 4 bases, with 6 bases spanning the gap. Germline assignment: CDR1 MRHNA and CDR2 SNTAGT. This specimen comes from a study of T cell changes during pregnancy in multiple sclerosis. The chain carries TRBV6-4 and TRBJ2-2; D is undetermined. The sample here was CD8+ T cells from peripheral blood mononuclear cells, taken in the third trimester of pregnancy. The receptor was isolated from a female donor in good health, enrolled as a control in a pregnancy study. CDR3 coding DNA: TGTGCCAGCAGTGATAGTACCACCGGGGAGCTGTTTTTT. This sequence encodes CASSDSTTGELFF.